These 8 T cell receptor beta chains share one sample of origin, sequenced in a study of cytomegalovirus exposure and HLA in healthy donors. Some clones are missing from TCRdb's copy, which holds only in-frame ones; the method was immunoSEQ multiplex PCR. The sample has 150,000 to 200,000 clones, more than 75% seen once. The material sequenced was PBMCs. All receptors come from a man aged 18 to 29 in good health and CMV-seropositive.

This rearrangement joins TRBV29-1 to TRBJ2-1, with D possibly TRBD1 on 5 matching bases. This CDR3 is built from 10 residues. The germline CDR1 and CDR2 sequences are SQVTM and ANQGSEA. Trimming removed 4 bases from V and 9 bases from J, with 7 bases in between. The CDR3 DNA reads TGCAGCGTTGGCAGGGCTGAGCAGTTCTTC. Its translation is CSVGRAEQFF.

J is TRBJ2-1 and V is TRBV6-1, with a possible D match to TRBD1 (6 bases). Germline values: CDR1 MNHNS, CDR2 SASEGT. The CDR3 length is 15 residues. Trimming pared 4 bases from V and 0 bases from J, leaving 10 bases between. CDR3 loop: CASSATGSSYNEQFF. The CDR3 DNA follows: TGTGCCAGCAGTGCAACAGGGAGCTCCTACAATGAGCAGTTCTTC.

The chain is built from TRBV18 and TRBJ2-3; D unresolved. The CDR3 has 10 residues. Per germline, CDR1 KGHSH and CDR2 LQKENI. V was clipped by 5 bases and J by 6 bases, with 3 bases between them. The CDR3 sequence is CASSGDTQYF. In nucleotides, the CDR3 is TGTGCCAGCTCAGGCGATACGCAGTATTTT.

This rearrangement joins TRBV5-6 to TRBJ2-7; the D is unclear. Per germline, CDR1 SGHDT and CDR2 YYEEEE. The CDR3 extends over 15 amino acids. Trimming cost V 4 bases and J 0 bases, with 14 bases left between them. The CDR3 sequence: CASSRLGTASYEQYF. CDR3 DNA sequence: TGTGCCAGCAGCCGCCTAGGCACCGCCTCCTACGAGCAGTACTTC.

V usage is TRBV19 and J usage is TRBJ2-2; 8 bases align to TRBD1. Germline V gene lookup returns CDR1 LNHDA and CDR2 SQIVND (reference sequence). This CDR3 has 19 amino acids. The junction had 14 bases not matched to a gene; V was cut back by 1 base and J by 4 bases. The CDR3 spells CASSIAAGGSRLGTGELFF. Written as DNA, the CDR3 is TGTGCCAGTAGTATAGCCGCAGGGGGCTCCAGACTTGGCACCGGGGAGCTGTTTTTT.

The V call is TRBV6-1, the J call TRBJ1-5; D not certain. The CDR3 has 13 amino acids. V was shortened by 1 base and J by 4 bases, with 5 bases between the two germline ends. Germline V gene data show CDR1 as MNHNS and CDR2 as SASEGT. The CDR3 spells CASSEGRNQPQHF. CDR3 DNA: TGTGCCAGCAGTGAAGGCCGGAATCAGCCCCAGCATTTT.

CDR3 in amino acids: CASGLGAGGNEQFF. The CDR3 bases are TGTGCTAGTGGTTTAGGAGCGGGAGGCAATGAGCAGTTCTTC. This chain joins TRBV12-5 and TRBJ2-1; 9 bases are shared with TRBD2. This CDR3 contains 14 residues. The V gene's germline CDR1 is LGHNT and CDR2 FRNRAP. V lost 3 bases, J lost 6 bases, and 3 bases stayed unmatched. Complete variable domain (other parts from reference TRBV12-5 and TRBJ2-1): DARVTQTPRHKVTEMGQEVTMRCQPILGHNTVFWYRQTMMQGLELLAYFRNRAPLDDSGMPKDRFSAEMPDATLATLKIQPSEPRDSAVYFCASGLGAGGNEQFFGPGTRLTVL.

V and J are TRBV4-2 and TRBJ1-2; D is unresolved. CDR3 length: 15 residues. V lost 0 bases, J lost 5 bases, and 13 bases lay in between. The germline gives CDR1 LGHNA, CDR2 YNFKEQ. The CDR3 is CASSQDDREGYGYTF. As DNA, the CDR3 is TGTGCCAGCAGCCAAGATGACCGGGAGGGATATGGCTACACCTTC.